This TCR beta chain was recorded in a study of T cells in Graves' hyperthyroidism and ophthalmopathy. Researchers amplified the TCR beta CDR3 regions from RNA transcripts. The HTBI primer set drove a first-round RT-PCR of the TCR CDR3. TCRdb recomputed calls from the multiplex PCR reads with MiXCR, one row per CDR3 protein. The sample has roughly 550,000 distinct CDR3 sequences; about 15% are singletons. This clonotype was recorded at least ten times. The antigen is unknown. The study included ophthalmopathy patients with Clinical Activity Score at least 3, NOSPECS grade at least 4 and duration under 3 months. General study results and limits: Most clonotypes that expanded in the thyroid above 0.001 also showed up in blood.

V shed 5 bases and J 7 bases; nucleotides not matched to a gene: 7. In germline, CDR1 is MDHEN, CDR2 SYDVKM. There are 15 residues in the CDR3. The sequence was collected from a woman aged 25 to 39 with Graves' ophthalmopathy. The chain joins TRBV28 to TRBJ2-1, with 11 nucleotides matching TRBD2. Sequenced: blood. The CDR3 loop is CASSMLAGGGNEQFF. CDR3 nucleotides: TGTGCCAGCAGTATGCTAGCGGGAGGTGGAAATGAGCAGTTCTTC.